This T cell receptor beta chain was profiled in a study of blood T cell repertoires in COVID-19. Germline V gene data show CDR1 as SGHTS and CDR2 as YDEGEE. Deletions cut 0 bases from V and 3 bases from J, with 10 bases between. The CDR3 totals 15 residues. Data came from immunoSEQ multiplex PCR; TCRdb stores just in-frame clones and leaves some out. The sample holds a few hundred thousand clones, 87% seen once. The receptor's source is a woman between 25 and 40 years old who had recovered from COVID-19. Sequencing was performed on PBMCs or T cells enriched from blood (not recorded which). This rearrangement joins TRBV5-8 to TRBJ1-5, with unresolved D. Here the CDR3 reads CASSLAGEYNQPQHF. The CDR3 DNA follows: TGTGCCAGCAGCTTGGCCGGGGAGTACAATCAGCCCCAGCATTTT.